These 25 T cell receptor beta chains share one sample of origin, sequenced in a study of blood T cell repertoires in COVID-19. The assay was immunoSEQ multiplex PCR, and TCRdb's table has in-frame clones only and misses some. The sample shows some 140,000 clones, approximately 79% of them seen only once. The sequencing sample was made of peripheral blood. Every receptor here comes from a man aged 55 to 70 with acute or convalescent COVID-19.

This clone has just a few counts. The CDR3 DNA is TGCGCCAGCAGCTTAGTAGGGACACCGAACACCGGGGAGCTGTTTTTT. Translated, it gives CASSLVGTPNTGELFF. The chain uses TRBV5-1 and TRBJ2-2; possibly TRBD1 for D (6 bases). V shed 2 bases and J shed 0 bases, with 11 bases lying between them. The V gene's germline CDR1 is SGHRS and CDR2 YFSETQ. This CDR3 comprises 16 residues.

The chain is built from TRBV15 and TRBJ1-3; 7 nucleotides align to TRBD1. This CDR3 contains 14 residues. The V gene end was trimmed by 6 bases and the J gene end by 2 bases; junction bases not matched to a gene: 4. Per germline, CDR1 LNHNV and CDR2 YYDKDF (reference sequence). CDR3 in amino acids: CATSPGGPGNTIYF. CDR3 coding DNA: TGTGCCACCAGTCCAGGGGGTCCTGGAAACACCATATATTTT.

The chain uses TRBV28 and TRBJ2-3; 7 bases align to TRBD2. J was trimmed by 3 bases and V by 3 bases; bases with no gene match: 9. This CDR3 is built from 16 residues. Germline CDR1 is MDHEN and CDR2 is SYDVKM. The chain's CDR3 is CASSFMGTIGTDTQYF. CDR3 coding DNA: TGTGCCAGCAGTTTTATGGGGACTATAGGAACAGATACGCAGTATTTT.

The V call is TRBV6-1, the J call TRBJ1-6; D is possibly TRBD1 (6 bases). The CDR3 is 15 amino acids. Trimming stripped 1 base from V and 10 bases from J, with 14 bases between. Looked up from germline, CDR1 is MNHNS and CDR2 is SASEGT. DNA for the CDR3: TGTGCCAGCAGTGAAGTGCGCGGGGGGCGATCACCCCTCCACTTT. Translated: CASSEVRGGRSPLHF.

With regard to this clone: One end of the junction varies from germline; a read error may be responsible. The V gene is TRBV6-5, the J gene TRBJ1-6; D gene uncertain. This CDR3 has 15 residues. Per the germline V gene, CDR1 is MNHEY and CDR2 is SVGAGI. CDR3 in DNA: TGTGCCAGCACCAATCGGAGTCCCTATGATTCACCCCTCCACTTT. It codes for CASTNRSPYDSPLHF.

The gene calls are TRBV9 and TRBJ2-3; TRBD2 agrees at 14 bases. Germline CDR1 and CDR2: SGDLS and YYNGEE. This CDR3 region has 18 residues. Unmatched junction bases numbered 7, after V lost 0 bases and J lost 4 bases. The CDR3 DNA is TGTGCCAGCAGCGTAGTCCCGGGACTAGCGGGAGAGGCAGATACGCAGTATTTT. Its translation: CASSVVPGLAGEADTQYF.

This clone was counted once. The chain couples TRBV6-5 to TRBJ1-5; D uncertain. The CDR3 spans 13 residues. V was pared by 7 bases and J by 7 bases, with 14 bases between. Germline V lookup: CDR1 MNHEY, CDR2 SVGAGI. CDR3 loop: CASNIGGEQPQHF. The CDR3 bases are TGTGCCAGCAATATTGGCGGGGAGCAGCCCCAGCATTTT.

The table lists this clone with a few counts. V usage is TRBV7-8 and J usage is TRBJ1-2; D gene unclear. The CDR3 covers 12 residues. The V and J ends lost 5 bases and 4 bases respectively, with 8 bases between them. Germline CDR1 reads SGHVS; CDR2 reads FQNEAQ. CDR3 sequence reads: CASSQLGYGYTF. Written as DNA, the CDR3 is TGTGCCAGCAGCCAGCTAGGCTATGGCTACACCTTC.

This chain joins TRBV19 and TRBJ1-2, with D perhaps TRBD1 (5 bases). CDR3 length equals 15 residues. Looked up from germline, CDR1 is LNHDA and CDR2 is SQIVND (reference sequence). Deletions cut 6 bases from V and 3 bases from J, with 17 bases between. CDR3 coding DNA: TGTGCCAGTAGCAATGAAGCGCAGGGTGACTATGGCTACACCTTC. Protein: CASSNEAQGDYGYTF.

The chain joins TRBV5-6 to TRBJ2-3; 9 positions match TRBD1. The V gene's germline CDR1 is SGHDT and CDR2 YYEEEE. Trimming cost V 4 bases and J 3 bases; bases outside gene matches: 6. The CDR3 is 15 amino acids. Written as DNA, the CDR3 is TGTGCCAGCAGCGTGGACAGGGGAAAAACAGATACGCAGTATTTT. It specifies CASSVDRGKTDTQYF.

The CDR3 bases are TGTGCCAGTAGTATTCGGCTAGGGGTTCTCGAGCAGTACTTC. Amino acid sequence: CASSIRLGVLEQYF. J is TRBJ2-7 and V is TRBV19; D might be TRBD1 (5 bases). CDR1 is LNHDA, CDR2 SQIVND, per germline (reference sequence). The CDR3 runs to 14 residues. The germline V and J ends were trimmed by 3 bases and 6 bases, with 15 bases remaining between them.

The gene calls are TRBV10-3 and TRBJ1-3; unclear D gene. The ends were cut back, 3 bases at V and 8 bases at J, with 11 bases in the middle. CDR3 length equals 13 residues. Looked up from germline, CDR1 is ENHRY and CDR2 is SYGVKD. The CDR3 spells CAISERETDTIYF. In DNA, the CDR3 is TGTGCCATCAGTGAAAGGGAGACGGACACCATATATTTT.

The chain has TRBV7-2 and TRBJ2-2; weak D call: TRBD2 (5 bases). V gave up 7 bases and J gave up 5 bases, with 11 bases separating them. The CDR3 runs 13 residues. Germline lookup yields CDR1 SGHTA and CDR2 FQGNSA. CDR3 loop: CASTQRATGELFF. CDR3 nucleotides: TGTGCCAGCACCCAGAGGGCGACCGGGGAGCTGTTTTTT.

This clone was seen a few times. The rearrangement uses TRBV11-2 and TRBJ2-1; D possibly corresponds to TRBD2 (6 bases). The V end was cut by 8 bases, the J end by 7 bases, with 15 bases between. The germline V gene has CDR1 SGHAT and CDR2 FQNNGV. The CDR3 is 13 amino acids. The DNA for the CDR3 is TGTGCCAGCTCCTTCGCGGAGGGGAATGAGCAGTTCTTC. Amino acid sequence: CASSFAEGNEQFF. Full variable domain (missing parts from reference TRBV11-2 and TRBJ2-1): EAGVAQSPRYKIIEKRQSVAFWCNPISGHATLYWYQQILGQGPKLLIQFQNNGVVDDSQLPKDRFSAERLKGVDSTLKIQPAKLEDSAVYLCASSFAEGNEQFFGPGTRLTVL.

The gene calls are TRBV5-1 and TRBJ1-1; D is unresolved. This CDR3 is built from 15 residues. Germline assignment: CDR1 SGHRS and CDR2 YFSETQ. The V end lost 1 base, the J end lost 3 bases, and 13 bases lay between the germline ends. CDR3 amino acids: CASSLRAGEDTEAFF. For the CDR3, the DNA is TGCGCCAGCAGCTTGAGGGCCGGGGAGGACACTGAAGCTTTCTTT.

This chain connects TRBV27 to TRBJ2-7; 8 nucleotides agree with TRBD2. This CDR3 comprises 13 residues. Germline V gene lookup returns CDR1 MNHEY and CDR2 SMNVEV (reference sequence). V gave up 0 bases and J gave up 6 bases; unmatched junction bases: 1. The CDR3 region is CASSLSTSGEQYF. In DNA, the CDR3 is TGTGCCAGCAGTTTATCCACTAGCGGCGAGCAGTACTTC.

This clone was observed a handful of times. The V gene is TRBV7-3, the J gene TRBJ2-5, with a weak D call TRBD2 (5 bases). CDR1 is SGHTA, CDR2 FQGTGA, per germline. V was clipped by 3 bases and J by 5 bases, with 10 bases between them. CDR3 length: 13 amino acids. CDR3 nucleotide sequence: TGTGCCAGCAGCTTTCGGGGTGGGGAGACCCAGTACTTC. This codes for CASSFRGGETQYF.

The chain combines TRBV11-2 with TRBJ1-6; no clear D gene. Looked up from germline, CDR1 is SGHAT and CDR2 is FQNNGV. The V end was cut by 1 base, the J end by 7 bases, with 5 bases between. The CDR3 has 13 residues. The CDR3 is CASSLVSNSPLHF. The CDR3 DNA reads TGTGCCAGCAGCTTAGTATCCAATTCACCCCTCCACTTT.

The gene calls are TRBV7-2 and TRBJ1-4; 8 positions agree with TRBD1. With V trimmed by 1 base and J by 8 bases, 6 bases remained unmatched. CDR1 SGHTA and CDR2 FQGNSA come from the germline V gene. The CDR3 runs to 15 residues. CDR3 protein: CASSLVQGAGEKLFF. The CDR3 coding sequence is TGTGCCAGCAGCTTAGTTCAGGGGGCGGGAGAAAAACTGTTTTTT.

About this clone itself: One end of the junction is discordant with germline, which a read error may explain. The chain couples TRBV7-7 to TRBJ2-1, with TRBD2 matching 11 bases. The CDR3 contains 18 residues. Germline CDR1 SSHAT, CDR2 FNYEAQ (reference sequence). CDR3 loop: CASSLLAGGLSSYNEQFF. As DNA, the CDR3 is TGTGCTAGCAGCTTATTAGCGGGAGGGCTCAGCTCCTACAATGAGCAGTTCTTC.

This chain uses TRBV29-1 with TRBJ1-1; the D is unclear. Trimming took off 6 bases at V and 5 bases at J, with 13 bases between the two ends. CDR3 size: 12 residues. Germline-derived CDR1 and CDR2 are SQVTM and ANQGSEA. This CDR3 is CSVRASGTEAFF. CDR3 sequence (DNA): TGCAGCGTCCGGGCCTCGGGGACTGAAGCTTTCTTT.

The chain links TRBV4-1 to TRBJ1-2; the D is unclear. Germline V lookup: CDR1 MGHRA, CDR2 YSYEKL. V dropped 0 bases and J dropped 6 bases, with 14 bases sitting between them. The CDR3 contains 15 residues. For the CDR3, the DNA is TGCGCCAGCAGCCAAGAGGGTCGCACAGCTGATGGCTACACCTTC. This translates into CASSQEGRTADGYTF.

The CDR3, as DNA: TGTGCCAGCAGTTTGCAGGGCGGCTATGGCTACACCTTC. It is translated as CASSLQGGYGYTF. This chain links TRBV27 with TRBJ1-2; D is possibly TRBD1 (5 bases). Trimming left V 3 bases short and J 4 bases short, with 9 bases between. The CDR3 sequence is 13 residues long. Germline CDR1 reads MNHEY; CDR2 reads SMNVEV (reference sequence).

The chain couples TRBV27 to TRBJ2-1, with D maybe TRBD2 (7 bases). This CDR3 region has 16 residues. V gave up 6 bases and J gave up 8 bases, with 23 bases separating them. Germline CDR1 reads MNHEY; CDR2 reads SMNVEV (reference sequence). The CDR3 DNA reads as TGTGCCAGCAGGAAAAACCGGGACTCGGGGGGCGATGAGCAGTTCTTC. This gives the protein CASRKNRDSGGDEQFF.

The chain uses TRBV30 and TRBJ1-5; D is ambiguous. Trimming took 2 bases from V and 3 from J, leaving 8 bases between them. This CDR3 is built from 13 residues. Germline CDR1 and CDR2: GTSNPN and SVGIG (reference sequence). CDR3 protein: CAWSSSPNQPQHF. CDR3 sequence (DNA): TGTGCCTGGAGTAGCTCTCCCAATCAGCCCCAGCATTTT.